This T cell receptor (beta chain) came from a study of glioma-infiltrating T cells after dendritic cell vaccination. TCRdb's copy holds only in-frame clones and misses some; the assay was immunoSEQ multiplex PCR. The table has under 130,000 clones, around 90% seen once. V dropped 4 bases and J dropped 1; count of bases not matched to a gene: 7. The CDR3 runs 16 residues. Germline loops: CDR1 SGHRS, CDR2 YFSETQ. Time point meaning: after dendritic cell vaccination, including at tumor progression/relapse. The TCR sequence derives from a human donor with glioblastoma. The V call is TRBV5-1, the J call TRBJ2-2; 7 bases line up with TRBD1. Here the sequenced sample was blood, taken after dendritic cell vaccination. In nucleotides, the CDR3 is TGCGCCAGCAGCCTAGAGACAGGGCTGAACACCGGGGAGCTGTTTTTT. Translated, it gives CASSLETGLNTGELFF.